This T cell receptor beta chain was recorded in a study of T-cell memory formation after mild COVID-19. Study observations and caveats: Among contracting clones, CD4+ were mainly CM/EM and CD8+ enriched in EMRA. Detection of some responders pre-infection suggested pre-existing cross-reactive memory T cells participated.

Note on this clonotype: Its antigen remains unidentified.

5'RACE primed from the constant segment yielded TCR alpha and TCR beta cDNA libraries bearing sample barcodes and UMIs. TCRdb re-derived calls from the 5' RACE reads in MiXCR, one entry per CDR3 protein. The sample records under 700,000 distinct CDR3 sequences, around 21% being singletons. The germline V gene has CDR1 SEHNR and CDR2 FQNEAQ (reference sequence). The CDR3 sequence is 17 residues long. V was shortened by 3 bases and J by 2 bases, with 20 bases between the two germline ends. Material for sequencing was PBMCs or a T cell subset sorted from them (not recorded which). This TCR was sampled from an adult woman who had mild COVID-19 (a few samples of this study predate the infection). Cell type and time point are not known. V gene TRBV7-9 combines with J gene TRBJ2-7, with D possibly being TRBD2 (5 bases). CDR3 in DNA: TGTGCCAGCAGCTTCGGGGTCGTAAGCATACTCCCCTACGAGCAGTACTTC. Translation gives CASSFGVVSILPYEQYF.